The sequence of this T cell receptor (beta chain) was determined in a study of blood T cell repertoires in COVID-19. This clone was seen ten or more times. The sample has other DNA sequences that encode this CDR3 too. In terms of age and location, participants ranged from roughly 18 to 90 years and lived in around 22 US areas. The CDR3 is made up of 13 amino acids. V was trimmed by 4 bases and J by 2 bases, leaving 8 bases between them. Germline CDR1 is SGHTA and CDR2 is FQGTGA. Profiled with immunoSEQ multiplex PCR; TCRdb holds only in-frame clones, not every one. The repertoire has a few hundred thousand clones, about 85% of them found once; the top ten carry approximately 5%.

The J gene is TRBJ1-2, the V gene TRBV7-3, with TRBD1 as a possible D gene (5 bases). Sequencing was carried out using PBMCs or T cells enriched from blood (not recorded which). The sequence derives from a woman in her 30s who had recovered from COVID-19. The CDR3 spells CASSSDTNYGYTF. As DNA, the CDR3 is TGTGCCAGCAGCTCGGACACAAACTATGGCTACACCTTC.